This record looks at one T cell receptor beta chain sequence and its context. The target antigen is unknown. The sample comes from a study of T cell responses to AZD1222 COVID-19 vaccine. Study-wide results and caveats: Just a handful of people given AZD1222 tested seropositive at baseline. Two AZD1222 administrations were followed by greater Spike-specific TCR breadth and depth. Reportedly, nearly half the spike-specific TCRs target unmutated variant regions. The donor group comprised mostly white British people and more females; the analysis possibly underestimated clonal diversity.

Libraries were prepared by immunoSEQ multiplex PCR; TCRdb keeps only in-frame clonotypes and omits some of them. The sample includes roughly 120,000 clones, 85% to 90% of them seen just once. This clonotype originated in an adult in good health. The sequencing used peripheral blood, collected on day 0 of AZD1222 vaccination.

The DNA for the CDR3 is TGTGCCAGCAGTCCCCGACTAGCGGGGGGACATCGGTCAAGTGACGAGCAGTACTTC. Translating gives CASSPRLAGGHRSSDEQYF. The V and J genes are TRBV27 and TRBJ2-7; 13 bases line up with TRBD2. Germline lookup yields CDR1 MNHEY and CDR2 SMNVEV (reference sequence). The CDR3 is made up of 19 amino acids. V trimming: 5 bases; J trimming: 5 bases; junction bases outside the gene matches: 18.